This T cell receptor beta chain came from a study of cytomegalovirus exposure and HLA in healthy donors. The CDR3 loop spans 14 amino acids. Germline V gene lookup returns CDR1 MRHNA and CDR2 SNTAGT. Trimming cost V 6 bases and J 5 bases; bases outside gene matches: 4. The study's findings and limits: When a later analysis compared HLA-associated TCR beta chains with equally common others, the HLA-associated chains turned out to be more clonally expanded and to have lower generation probabilities. In terms of immune exposure information, only CMV serostatus was available. For presence/absence analyses, sequencing depth was assumed to be roughly uniform across donors.

This clone was found a few times. No antigen is known for it. 13 Jbeta primers and 60 Vbeta primers were used for the PCR. TCRdb's table, derived via immunoSEQ multiplex PCR, lists solely in-frame clones and lacks some. The data show 110,000 or so clones, over 8.5% seen once. The TCR comes from a woman aged 40 to 49 in good health and CMV-seropositive. V and J are TRBV6-4 and TRBJ2-2, with TRBD1 identical over 9 bases. Sequences were obtained from PBMCs. The CDR3 here is CASRGQGNTGELFF. The DNA for the CDR3 is TGTGCCAGCAGAGGACAGGGGAATACCGGGGAGCTGTTTTTT.